The source of this T cell receptor beta chain is a study of T cell responses to AZD1222 COVID-19 vaccine. Across the study: Both about-4-week and about-12-week second-dose recipients were combined. Study-level findings and limits: The reported proportion of spike-specific TCRs targeting unmutated variant regions was nearly half. It was only after the peak T cell response that any repertoires were sampled.

The method was immunoSEQ multiplex PCR; TCRdb's version includes in-frame clones alone and lacks a portion of them. The sample lists some 130,000 clones, 90% occurring once. Worth noting for this clone: Antigen unknown.

V was trimmed by 11 bases and J by 7 bases, leaving 26 bases between them. There are 16 residues in the CDR3. Germline values: CDR1 ENHRY, CDR2 SYGVKD. This TCR was sampled from an adult in good health. The rearrangement uses TRBV10-3 and TRBJ1-4; D perhaps matches TRBD1 (5 bases). Sequencing was performed on peripheral blood, taken on day 0 of AZD1222 vaccination. The CDR3 region has the DNA TGTGCCGTAAGTGGAGGGCCAGGGTTGCCTGGTGAAAAACTGTTTTTT. It translates to CAVSGGPGLPGEKLFF.